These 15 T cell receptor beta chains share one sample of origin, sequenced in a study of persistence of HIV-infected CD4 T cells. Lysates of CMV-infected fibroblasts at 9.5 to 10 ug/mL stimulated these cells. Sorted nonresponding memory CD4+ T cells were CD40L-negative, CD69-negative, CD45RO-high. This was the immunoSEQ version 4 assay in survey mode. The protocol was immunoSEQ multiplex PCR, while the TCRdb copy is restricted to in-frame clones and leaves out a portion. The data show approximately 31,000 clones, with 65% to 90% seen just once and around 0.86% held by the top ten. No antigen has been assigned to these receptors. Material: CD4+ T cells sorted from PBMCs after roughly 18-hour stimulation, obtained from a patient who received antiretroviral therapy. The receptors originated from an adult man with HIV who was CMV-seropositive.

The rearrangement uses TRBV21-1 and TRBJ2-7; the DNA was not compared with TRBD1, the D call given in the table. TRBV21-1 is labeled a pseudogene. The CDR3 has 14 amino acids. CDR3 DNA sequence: TGTGCCAGCAGCAGGGGACAGGGAGCCTACGAGCAGTACTTC. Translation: CASSRGQGAYEQYF.

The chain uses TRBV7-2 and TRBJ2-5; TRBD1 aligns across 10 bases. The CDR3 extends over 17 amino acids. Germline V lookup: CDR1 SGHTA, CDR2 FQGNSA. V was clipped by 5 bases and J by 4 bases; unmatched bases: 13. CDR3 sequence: CASSRRGTGELRETQYF. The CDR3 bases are TGTGCCAGCAGCCGGAGGGGGACAGGGGAGTTGAGAGAGACCCAGTACTTC.

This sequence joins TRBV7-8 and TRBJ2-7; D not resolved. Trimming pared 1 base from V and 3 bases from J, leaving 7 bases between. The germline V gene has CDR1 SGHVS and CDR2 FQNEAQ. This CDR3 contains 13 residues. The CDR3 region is CASSLGQIYEQYF. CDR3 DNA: TGTGCCAGCAGCTTAGGGCAGATCTACGAGCAGTACTTC.

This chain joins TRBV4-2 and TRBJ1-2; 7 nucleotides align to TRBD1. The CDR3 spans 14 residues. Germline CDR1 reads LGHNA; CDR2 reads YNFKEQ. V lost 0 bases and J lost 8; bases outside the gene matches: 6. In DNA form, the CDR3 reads TGTGCCAGCAGCCAAGATCAGGACAGGAGAGGCTACACCTTC. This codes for CASSQDQDRRGYTF.

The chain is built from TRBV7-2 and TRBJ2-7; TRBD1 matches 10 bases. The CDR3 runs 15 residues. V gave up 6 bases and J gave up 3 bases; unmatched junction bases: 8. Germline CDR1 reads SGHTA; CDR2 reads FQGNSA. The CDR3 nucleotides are TGTGCCAGCAGGTTCGACAGGGGGCGGAACTACGAGCAGTACTTC. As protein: CASRFDRGRNYEQYF.

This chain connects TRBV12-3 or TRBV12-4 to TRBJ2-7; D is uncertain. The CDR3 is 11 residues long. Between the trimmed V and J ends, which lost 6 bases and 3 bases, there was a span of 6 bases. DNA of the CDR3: TGTGCCAGCAGCACCGACTACGAGCAGTACTTC. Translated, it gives CASSTDYEQYF.

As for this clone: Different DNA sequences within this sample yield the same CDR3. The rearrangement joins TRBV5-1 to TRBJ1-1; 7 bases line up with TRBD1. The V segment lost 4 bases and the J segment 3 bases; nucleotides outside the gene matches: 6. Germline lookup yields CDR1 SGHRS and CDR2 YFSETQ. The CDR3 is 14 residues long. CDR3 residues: CASSTQGQHTEAFF. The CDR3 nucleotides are TGCGCCAGCAGCACACAGGGACAGCACACTGAAGCTTTCTTT.

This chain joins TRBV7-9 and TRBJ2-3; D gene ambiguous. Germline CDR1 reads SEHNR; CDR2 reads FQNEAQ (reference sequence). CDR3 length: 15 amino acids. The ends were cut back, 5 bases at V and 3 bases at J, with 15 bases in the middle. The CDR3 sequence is CASSPNGQVTDTQYF. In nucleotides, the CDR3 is TGTGCCAGCAGCCCCAACGGCCAGGTTACAGATACGCAGTATTTT.

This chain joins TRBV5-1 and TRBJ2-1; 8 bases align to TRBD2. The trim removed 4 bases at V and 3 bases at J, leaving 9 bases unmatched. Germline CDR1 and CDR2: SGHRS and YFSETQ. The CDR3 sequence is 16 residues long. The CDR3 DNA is TGCGCCAGCAGCCCGAGTAGCGGGGTTCGCTACAATGAGCAGTTCTTC. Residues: CASSPSSGVRYNEQFF.

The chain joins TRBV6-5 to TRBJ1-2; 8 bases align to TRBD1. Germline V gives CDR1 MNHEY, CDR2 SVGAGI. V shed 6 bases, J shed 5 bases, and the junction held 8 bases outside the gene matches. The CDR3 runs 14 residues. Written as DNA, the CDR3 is TGTGCCAGCAGCCCGGACAGGGTGGCTTATGGCTACACCTTC. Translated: CASSPDRVAYGYTF.

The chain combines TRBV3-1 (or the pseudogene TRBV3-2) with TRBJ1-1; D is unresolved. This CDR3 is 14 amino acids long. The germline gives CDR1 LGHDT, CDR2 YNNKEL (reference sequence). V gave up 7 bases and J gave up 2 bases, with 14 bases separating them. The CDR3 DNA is TGTGCCAGCACGAAAACCCGGGGAAACACTGAAGCTTTCTTT. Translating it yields CASTKTRGNTEAFF.

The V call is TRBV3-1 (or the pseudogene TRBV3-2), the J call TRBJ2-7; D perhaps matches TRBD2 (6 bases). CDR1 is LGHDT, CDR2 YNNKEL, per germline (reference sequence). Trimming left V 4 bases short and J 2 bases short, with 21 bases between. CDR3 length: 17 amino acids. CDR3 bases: TGTGCCAGCAGCCTAAGACGTCTAGCGCACTCCCCCTACGAGCAGTACTTC. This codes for CASSLRRLAHSPYEQYF.

The chain's CDR3 is CAWRGPGRSTEAFF. CDR3 in DNA: TGTGCCTGGAGAGGGCCAGGGAGGTCCACTGAAGCTTTCTTT. The chain combines TRBV30 with TRBJ1-1; D may be TRBD1 (5 bases). The CDR3 contains 14 residues. Trimming cost V 3 bases and J 4 bases, with 15 bases left between them. Germline loops: CDR1 GTSNPN, CDR2 SVGIG (reference sequence).

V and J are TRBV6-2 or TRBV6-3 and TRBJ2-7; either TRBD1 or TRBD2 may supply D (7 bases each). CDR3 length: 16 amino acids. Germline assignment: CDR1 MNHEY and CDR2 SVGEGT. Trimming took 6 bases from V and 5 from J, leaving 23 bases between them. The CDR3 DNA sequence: TGTGCCAGCAGCTTACACTTACGAGCGGGGACAGACGAGCAGTACTTC. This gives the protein CASSLHLRAGTDEQYF.

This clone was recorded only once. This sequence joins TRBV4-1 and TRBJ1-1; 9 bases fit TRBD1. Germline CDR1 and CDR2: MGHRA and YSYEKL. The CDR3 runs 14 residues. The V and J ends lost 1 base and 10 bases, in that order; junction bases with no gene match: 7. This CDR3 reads CASSQGDRARVAFF. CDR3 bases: TGCGCCAGCAGCCAAGGGGACAGGGCACGCGTAGCTTTCTTT.